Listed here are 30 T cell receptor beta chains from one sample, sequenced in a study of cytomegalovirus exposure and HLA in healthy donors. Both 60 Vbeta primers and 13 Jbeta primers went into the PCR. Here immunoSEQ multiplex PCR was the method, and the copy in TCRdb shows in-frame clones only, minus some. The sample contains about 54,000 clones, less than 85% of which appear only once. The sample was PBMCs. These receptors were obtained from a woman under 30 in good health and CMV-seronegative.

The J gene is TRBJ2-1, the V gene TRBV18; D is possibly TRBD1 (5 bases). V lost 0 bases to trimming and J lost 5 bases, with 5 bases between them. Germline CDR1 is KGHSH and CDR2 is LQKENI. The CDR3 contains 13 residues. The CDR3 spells CASSPPGHNEQFF. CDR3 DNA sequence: TGTGCCAGCTCACCACCGGGGCACAATGAGCAGTTCTTC. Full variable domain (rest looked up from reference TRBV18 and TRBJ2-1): NAGVMQNPRHLVRRRGQEARLRCSPMKGHSHVYWYRQLPEEGLKFMVYLQKENIIDESGMPKERFSAEFPKEGPSILRIQQVVRGDSAAYFCASSPPGHNEQFFGPGTRLTVL.

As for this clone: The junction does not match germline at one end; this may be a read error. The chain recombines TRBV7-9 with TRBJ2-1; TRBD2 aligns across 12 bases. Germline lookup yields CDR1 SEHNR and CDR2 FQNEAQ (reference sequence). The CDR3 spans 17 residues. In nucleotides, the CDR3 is TGTTCCAGCAGCTATGGACTAGCGGGAAGCTCCTACAATGAGCAGTTCTTC. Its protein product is CSSSYGLAGSSYNEQFF.

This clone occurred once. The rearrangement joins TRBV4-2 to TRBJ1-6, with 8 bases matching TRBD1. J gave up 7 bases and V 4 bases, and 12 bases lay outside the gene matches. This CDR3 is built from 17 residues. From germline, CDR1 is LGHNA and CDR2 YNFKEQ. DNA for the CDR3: TGTGCCAGCAGCCTCGAACCACCGGGACAGGCGAATTCACCCCTCCACTTT. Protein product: CASSLEPPGQANSPLHF.

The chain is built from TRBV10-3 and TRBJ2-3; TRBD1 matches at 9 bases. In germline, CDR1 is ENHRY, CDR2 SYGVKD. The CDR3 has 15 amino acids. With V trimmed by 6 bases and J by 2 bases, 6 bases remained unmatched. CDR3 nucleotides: TGTGCCATCAGCTACCGGGACAGGGTCACAGATACGCAGTATTTT. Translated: CAISYRDRVTDTQYF.

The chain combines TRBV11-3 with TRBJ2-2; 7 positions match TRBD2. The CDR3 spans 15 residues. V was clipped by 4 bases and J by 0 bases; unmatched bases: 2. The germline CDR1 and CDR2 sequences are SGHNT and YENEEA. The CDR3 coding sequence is TGTGCCAGCAGCTGGGAGGGCGCGAACACCGGGGAGCTGTTTTTT. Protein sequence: CASSWEGANTGELFF.

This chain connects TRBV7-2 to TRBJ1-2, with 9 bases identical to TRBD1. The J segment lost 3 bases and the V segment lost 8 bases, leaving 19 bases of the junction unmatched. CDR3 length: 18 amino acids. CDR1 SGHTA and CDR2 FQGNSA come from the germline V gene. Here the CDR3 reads CASGPGRSTGGWDYGYTF. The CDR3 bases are TGTGCCAGCGGCCCTGGCCGTTCGACAGGGGGTTGGGACTATGGCTACACCTTC.

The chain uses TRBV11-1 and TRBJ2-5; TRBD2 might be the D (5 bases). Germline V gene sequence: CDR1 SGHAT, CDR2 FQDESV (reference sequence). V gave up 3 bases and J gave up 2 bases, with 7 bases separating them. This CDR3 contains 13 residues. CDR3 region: CASSFAGQETQYF. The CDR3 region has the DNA TGTGCCAGCAGCTTTGCGGGTCAAGAGACCCAGTACTTC.

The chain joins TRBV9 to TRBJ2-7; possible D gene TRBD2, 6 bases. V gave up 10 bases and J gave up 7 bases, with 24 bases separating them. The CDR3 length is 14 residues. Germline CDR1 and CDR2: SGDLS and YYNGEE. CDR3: CASPLQEGLMEQYF. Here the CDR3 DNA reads TGTGCCTCACCCCTCCAGGAGGGGCTGATGGAGCAGTACTTC.

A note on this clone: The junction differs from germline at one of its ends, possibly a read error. CDR3: CASSLNYGGTDAYEQCF. In nucleotides, the CDR3 is TGTGCCAGCAGTTTAAACTACGGGGGGACCGACGCCTACGAGCAGTGCTTC. The chain couples TRBV28 to TRBJ2-7; 7 bases fit TRBD2. There are 17 residues in the CDR3. Germline V gives CDR1 MDHEN, CDR2 SYDVKM.

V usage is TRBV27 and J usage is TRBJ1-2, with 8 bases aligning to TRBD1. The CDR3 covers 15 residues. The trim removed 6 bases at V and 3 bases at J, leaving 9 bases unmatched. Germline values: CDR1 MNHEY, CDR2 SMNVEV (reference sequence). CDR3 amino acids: CASRDLGQGDYGYTF. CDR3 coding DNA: TGTGCCAGCAGAGACCTTGGACAGGGCGACTATGGCTACACCTTC.

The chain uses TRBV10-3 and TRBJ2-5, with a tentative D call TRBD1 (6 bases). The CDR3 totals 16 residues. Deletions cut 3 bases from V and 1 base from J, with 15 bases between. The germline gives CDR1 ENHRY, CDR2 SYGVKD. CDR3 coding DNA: TGTGCCATCAGTGACCCTACGACAGGTATCCAAGAGACCCAGTACTTC. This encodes CAISDPTTGIQETQYF.

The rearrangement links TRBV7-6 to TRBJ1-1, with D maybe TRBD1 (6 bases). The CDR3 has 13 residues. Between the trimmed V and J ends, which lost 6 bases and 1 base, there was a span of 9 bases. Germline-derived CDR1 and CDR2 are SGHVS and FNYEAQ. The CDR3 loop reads CASRQGTNTEAFF. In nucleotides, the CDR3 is TGTGCCAGCAGACAGGGAACGAACACTGAAGCTTTCTTT. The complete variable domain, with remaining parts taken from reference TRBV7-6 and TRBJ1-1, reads GAGVSQSPRYKVTKRGQDVALRCDPISGHVSLYWYRQALGQGPEFLTYFNYEAQQDKSGLPNDRFSAERPEGSISTLTIQRTEQRDSAMYRCASRQGTNTEAFFGQGTRLTVV.

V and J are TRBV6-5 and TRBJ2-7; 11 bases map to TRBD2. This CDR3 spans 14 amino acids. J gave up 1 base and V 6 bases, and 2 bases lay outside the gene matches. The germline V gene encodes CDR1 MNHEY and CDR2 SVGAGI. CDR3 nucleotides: TGTGCCAGCAGCGCTAGCGGGAGGTCCTACGAGCAGTACTTC. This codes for CASSASGRSYEQYF.

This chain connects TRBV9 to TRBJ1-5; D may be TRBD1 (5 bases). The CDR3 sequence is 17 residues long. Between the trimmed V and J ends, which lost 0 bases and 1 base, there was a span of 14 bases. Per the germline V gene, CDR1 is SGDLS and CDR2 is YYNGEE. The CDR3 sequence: CASSVGGVAGSNQPQHF. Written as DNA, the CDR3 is TGTGCCAGCAGCGTAGGGGGGGTGGCTGGGAGCAATCAGCCCCAGCATTTT.

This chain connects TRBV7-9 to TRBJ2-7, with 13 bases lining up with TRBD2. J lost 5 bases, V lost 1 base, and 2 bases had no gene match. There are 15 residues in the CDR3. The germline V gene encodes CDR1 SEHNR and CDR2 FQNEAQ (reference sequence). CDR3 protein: CASSLVGLAGDEQYF. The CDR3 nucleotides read TGTGCCAGCAGCTTAGTTGGACTAGCGGGAGACGAGCAGTACTTC.

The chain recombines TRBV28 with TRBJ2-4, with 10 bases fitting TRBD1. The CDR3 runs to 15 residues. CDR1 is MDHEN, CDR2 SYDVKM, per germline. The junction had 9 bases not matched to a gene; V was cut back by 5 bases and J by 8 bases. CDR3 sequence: CASSPAGQGQYIQYF. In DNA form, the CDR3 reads TGTGCCAGCAGTCCCGCGGGACAGGGGCAGTACATTCAGTACTTC.

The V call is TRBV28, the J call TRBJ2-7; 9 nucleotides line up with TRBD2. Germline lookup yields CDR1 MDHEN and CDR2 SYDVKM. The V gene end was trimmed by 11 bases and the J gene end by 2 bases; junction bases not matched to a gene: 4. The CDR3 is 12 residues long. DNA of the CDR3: TGTGCCGTAGGCGGGAGGGCCTACGAGCAGTACTTC. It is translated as CAVGGRAYEQYF. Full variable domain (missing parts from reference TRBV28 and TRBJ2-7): DVKVTQSSRYLVKRTGEKVFLECVQDMDHENMFWYRQDPGLGLRLIYFSYDVKMKEKGDIPEGYSVSREKKERFSLILESASTNQTSMYLCAVGGRAYEQYFGPGTRLTVT.

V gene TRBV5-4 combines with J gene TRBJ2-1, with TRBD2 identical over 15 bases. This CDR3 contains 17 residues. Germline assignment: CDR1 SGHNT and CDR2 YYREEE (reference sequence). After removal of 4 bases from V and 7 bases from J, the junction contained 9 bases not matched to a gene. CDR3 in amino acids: CASSMRTSGRAKNEQFF. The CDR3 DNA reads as TGTGCCAGCAGCATGAGGACTAGCGGGAGGGCCAAAAATGAGCAGTTCTTC.

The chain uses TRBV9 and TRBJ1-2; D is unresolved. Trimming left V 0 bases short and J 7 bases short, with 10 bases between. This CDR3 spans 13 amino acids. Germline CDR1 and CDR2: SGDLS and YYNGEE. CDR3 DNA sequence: TGTGCCAGCAGCGTAGGCGGAGAGGTTGGCTACACCTTC. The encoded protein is CASSVGGEVGYTF.

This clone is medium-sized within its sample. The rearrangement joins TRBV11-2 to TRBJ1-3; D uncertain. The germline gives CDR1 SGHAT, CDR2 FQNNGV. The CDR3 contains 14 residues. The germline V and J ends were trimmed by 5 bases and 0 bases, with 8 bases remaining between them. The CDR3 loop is CASSPQYSGNTIYF. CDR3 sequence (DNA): TGTGCCAGCAGCCCACAGTACTCTGGAAACACCATATATTTT.

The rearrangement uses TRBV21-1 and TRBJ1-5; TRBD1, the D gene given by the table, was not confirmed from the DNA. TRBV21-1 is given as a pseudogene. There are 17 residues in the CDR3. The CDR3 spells CASQQNGFIESNQPQHF. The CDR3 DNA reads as TGTGCCAGCCAACAGAATGGCTTTATTGAGAGCAATCAGCCCCAGCATTTT.

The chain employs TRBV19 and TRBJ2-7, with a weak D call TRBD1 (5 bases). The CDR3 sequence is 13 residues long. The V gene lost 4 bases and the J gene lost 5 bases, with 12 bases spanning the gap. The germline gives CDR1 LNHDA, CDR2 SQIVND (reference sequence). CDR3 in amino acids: CASSTGQANEQYF. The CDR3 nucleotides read TGTGCCAGTAGTACAGGACAAGCCAACGAGCAGTACTTC.

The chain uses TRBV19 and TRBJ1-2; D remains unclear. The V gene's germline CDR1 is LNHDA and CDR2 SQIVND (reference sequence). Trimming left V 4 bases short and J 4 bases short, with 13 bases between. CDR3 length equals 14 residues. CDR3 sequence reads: CASSTRGSGYGYTF. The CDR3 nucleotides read TGTGCCAGTAGTACCCGCGGGAGCGGCTATGGCTACACCTTC.

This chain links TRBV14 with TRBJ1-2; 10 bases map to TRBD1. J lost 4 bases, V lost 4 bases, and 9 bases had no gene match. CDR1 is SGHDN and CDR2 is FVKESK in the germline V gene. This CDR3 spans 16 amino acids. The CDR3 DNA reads TGTGCCAGCAGCCGAGTCCCGGGACAGGGGATCTATGGCTACACCTTC. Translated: CASSRVPGQGIYGYTF.

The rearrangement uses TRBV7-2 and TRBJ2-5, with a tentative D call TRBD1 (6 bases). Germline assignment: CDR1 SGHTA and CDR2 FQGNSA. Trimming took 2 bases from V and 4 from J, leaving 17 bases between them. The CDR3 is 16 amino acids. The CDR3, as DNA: TGTGCCAGCAGCTTAAGTGGGGGCGCCCTCTTAGAGACCCAGTACTTC. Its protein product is CASSLSGGALLETQYF.

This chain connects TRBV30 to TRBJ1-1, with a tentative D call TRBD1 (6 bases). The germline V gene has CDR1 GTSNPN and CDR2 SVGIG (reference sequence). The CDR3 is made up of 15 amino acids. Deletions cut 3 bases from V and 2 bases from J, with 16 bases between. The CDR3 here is CAWRDRSGVNTEAFF. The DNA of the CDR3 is TGTGCCTGGAGAGATAGATCAGGGGTAAACACTGAAGCTTTCTTT. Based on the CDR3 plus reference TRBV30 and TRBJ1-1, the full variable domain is SQTIHQWPATLVQPVGSPLSLECTVEGTSNPNLYWYRQAAGRGLQLLFYSVGIGQISSEVPQNLSASRPQDRQFILSSKKLLLSDSGFYLCAWRDRSGVNTEAFFGQGTRLTVV.

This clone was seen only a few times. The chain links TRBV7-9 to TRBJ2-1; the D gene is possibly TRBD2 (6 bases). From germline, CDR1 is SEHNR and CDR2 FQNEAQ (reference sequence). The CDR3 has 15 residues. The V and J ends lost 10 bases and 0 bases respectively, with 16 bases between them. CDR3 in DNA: TGTGCCACTCCCTGGGACTCCTCCTCCTACAATGAGCAGTTCTTC. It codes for CATPWDSSSYNEQFF.

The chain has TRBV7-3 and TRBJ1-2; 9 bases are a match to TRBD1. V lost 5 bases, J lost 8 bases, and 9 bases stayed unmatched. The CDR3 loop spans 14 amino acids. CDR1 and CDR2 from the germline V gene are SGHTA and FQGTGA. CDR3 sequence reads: CASSLTGQGMGYTF. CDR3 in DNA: TGTGCCAGCAGCCTGACCGGACAGGGGATGGGCTACACCTTC.

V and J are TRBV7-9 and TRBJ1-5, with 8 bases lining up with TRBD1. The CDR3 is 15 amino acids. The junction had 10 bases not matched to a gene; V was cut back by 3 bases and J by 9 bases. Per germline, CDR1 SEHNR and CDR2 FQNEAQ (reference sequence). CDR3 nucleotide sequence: TGTGCCAGCAGCTTTGGCGTGGGCAGGGGGCGGCCCCAGCATTTT. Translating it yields CASSFGVGRGRPQHF.

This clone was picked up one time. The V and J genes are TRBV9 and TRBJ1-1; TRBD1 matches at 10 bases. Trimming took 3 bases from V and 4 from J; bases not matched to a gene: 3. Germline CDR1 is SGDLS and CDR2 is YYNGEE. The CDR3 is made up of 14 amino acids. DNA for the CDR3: TGTGCCAGCAGCGGGCGACAGGGGGCCACTGAAGCTTTCTTT. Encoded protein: CASSGRQGATEAFF.